This TCR beta chain was sequenced for a study of T-cell reconstitution after alpha-beta-depleted transplantation in children. General study points: Some patients' high day-60 TCRbeta diversity was traced to surviving recipient T cells and thymic progenitors. By about two months after transplant, alpha-beta T cells reportedly arose from several hundred graft clones that had expanded. It was newly produced T cells that mostly accounted for T-cell counts and diversity one year after transplant.

This clonotype was seen ten or more times. Its specificity is not known. Preparing the TCRbeta library involved the use of unique molecular identifiers. In TCRdb, the PCR reads were re-called with MiXCR into one record per CDR3 protein. The sample yields about 300,000 distinct CDR3 sequences, around 7.3% seen once. Germline values: CDR1 DFQATT, CDR2 SNEGSKA (reference sequence). The CDR3 is 12 amino acids. The TCR was taken from a female patient aged 2-10 years who had a stem cell transplant for Fanconi anemia, so the T cells may come from the graft donor. The source was peripheral blood, collected 360 days after TCRalphabeta/CD19-depleted stem cell transplant. This chain uses TRBV20-1 with TRBJ1-2; 8 bases match TRBD1. The CDR3 sequence is CSTGGSSDGYTF. For the CDR3, the DNA is TGCAGCACAGGGGGAAGTAGTGATGGCTACACCTTC.